The 28 T cell receptor beta chains in this list originate from one sample, sequenced in a study of T-cell memory formation after mild COVID-19. TCRdb called the 5' RACE reads again in MiXCR, with one record for every CDR3 protein. The data show hundreds of thousands of distinct CDR3 sequences, with roughly a fifth seen just once and roughly 21% held by the top ten. Material for sequencing was PBMCs or a T cell subset sorted from them (not recorded which). These receptors were obtained from a man younger than 35 who had mild COVID-19 (a few samples of this study predate the infection). Cell type and time point are not known.

This clonotype has only a few counts. The chain carries TRBV6-2 or TRBV6-3 and TRBJ2-3, with TRBD2 identical over 9 bases. There are 16 residues in the CDR3. Germline values: CDR1 MNHEY, CDR2 SVGEGT. Germline trimming cut 0 bases from V and 6 bases from J; bases unmatched to any gene: 7. The CDR3 protein is CASSYSMSSGDDTQYF. CDR3 in DNA: TGTGCCAGCAGTTACTCGATGTCTAGCGGGGACGATACGCAGTATTTT.

This clonotype has only a few counts. The chain links TRBV7-9 to TRBJ1-6; possible D gene TRBD1, 5 bases. Germline V gene data show CDR1 as SEHNR and CDR2 as FQNEAQ (reference sequence). V was trimmed by 5 bases and J by 4 bases, leaving 12 bases between them. The CDR3 totals 15 residues. The CDR3 DNA is TGTGCCAGCAGCAGATCGGGACGGTATAATTCACCCCTCCACTTT. It translates to CASSRSGRYNSPLHF. Full variable domain (outside the CDR3, taken from reference TRBV7-9 and TRBJ1-6): DTGVSQNPRHKITKRGQNVTFRCDPISEHNRLYWYRQTLGQGPEFLTYFQNEAQLEKSRLLSDRFSAERPKGSFSTLEIQRTEQGDSAMYLCASSRSGRYNSPLHFGNGTRLTVT.

The gene calls are TRBV12-3 or TRBV12-4 and TRBJ2-2; 7 nucleotides line up with TRBD1. The CDR3 extends over 14 amino acids. J lost 7 bases, V lost 6 bases, and 8 bases had no gene match. Here the CDR3 DNA reads TGTGCCAGCAGGCCCATGACAGGGTACGGGGAGCTGTTTTTT. Protein product: CASRPMTGYGELFF.

This clonotype was observed a few times. The chain employs TRBV29-1 and TRBJ2-5, with 8 bases aligning to TRBD1. Germline trimming cut 6 bases from V and 5 bases from J; bases unmatched to any gene: 8. The CDR3 is made up of 13 amino acids. Germline loops: CDR1 SQVTM, CDR2 ANQGSEA. In nucleotides, the CDR3 is TGCAGCGTCACAGGGGGGCGATTGGAGACCCAGTACTTC. Translated: CSVTGGRLETQYF.

The chain uses TRBV4-1 and TRBJ2-2; D may be TRBD1 (5 bases). Germline V gene lookup returns CDR1 MGHRA and CDR2 YSYEKL. The CDR3 has 20 amino acids. The V gene lost 3 bases and the J gene lost 0 bases, with 23 bases spanning the gap. The DNA of the CDR3 is TGCGCCAGCAGCCACAGACAAGGGCACGTGGCAGGGCCGAACACCGGGGAGCTGTTTTTT. As protein: CASSHRQGHVAGPNTGELFF.

This clonotype was detected only a few times. The chain uses TRBV5-1 and TRBJ1-2; D possibly corresponds to TRBD1 (6 bases). Trimming took off 2 bases at V and 2 bases at J, with 7 bases between the two ends. The V gene's germline CDR1 is SGHRS and CDR2 YFSETQ. The CDR3 is 13 amino acids. CDR3 sequence: CASSFTGNYGYTF. CDR3 nucleotide sequence: TGCGCCAGCAGCTTTACAGGGAACTATGGCTACACCTTC.

The table lists this clonotype with a few counts. This chain connects TRBV7-9 to TRBJ2-1; a possible D gene is TRBD2 (5 bases). Trimming left V 4 bases short and J 9 bases short, with 7 bases between. Per the germline V gene, CDR1 is SEHNR and CDR2 is FQNEAQ (reference sequence). This CDR3 region has 11 residues. The CDR3 bases are TGTGCCAGCAGCTCACTAGGTGAGCAGTTCTTC. As protein: CASSSLGEQFF.

This clonotype appeared many times. The chain links TRBV12-3 or TRBV12-4 to TRBJ1-6; D uncertain. Deletions cut 6 bases from V and 8 bases from J, with 14 bases between. There are 14 residues in the CDR3. CDR3 nucleotides: TGTGCCAGCAGATATGAGCGGGGTGATTCACCCCTCCACTTT. Residues: CASRYERGDSPLHF.

The chain is built from TRBV12-3 or TRBV12-4 and TRBJ1-1; TRBD1 might be the D (5 bases). Trimming left V 6 bases short and J 4 bases short, with 18 bases between. This CDR3 is 15 amino acids long. CDR3 DNA sequence: TGTGCCAGCAGACCAAGTCAGGGAGGCTTCACTGAAGCTTTCTTT. The encoded protein is CASRPSQGGFTEAFF.

In this sample, this clonotype turned up a few times. This sequence joins TRBV5-6 and TRBJ2-2; D remains unclear. Trimming took 2 bases from V and 6 from J, leaving 11 bases between them. The CDR3 loop spans 14 amino acids. In germline, CDR1 is SGHDT, CDR2 YYEEEE. The CDR3 DNA follows: TGTGCCAGCAGCTTATCGGTCCGCCCCGGGGAGCTGTTTTTT. The encoded protein is CASSLSVRPGELFF.

The chain joins TRBV12-3 or TRBV12-4 to TRBJ2-1, with TRBD2 identical over 8 bases. The V gene end was trimmed by 3 bases and the J gene end by 7 bases; junction bases not matched to a gene: 5. This CDR3 has 14 residues. The DNA for the CDR3 is TGTGCCAGCAGTTTCCTAGCGGGTACGAATGAGCAGTTCTTC. As protein: CASSFLAGTNEQFF.

This sequence joins TRBV4-1 and TRBJ2-2, with 7 bases lining up with TRBD2. CDR3 size: 17 residues. The junction had 7 bases not matched to a gene; V was cut back by 1 base and J by 2 bases. Germline V gene lookup returns CDR1 MGHRA and CDR2 YSYEKL. CDR3 region: CASSQGPGRVNTGELFF. Written as DNA, the CDR3 is TGCGCCAGCAGCCAAGGGCCGGGGAGGGTAAACACCGGGGAGCTGTTTTTT.

The chain has TRBV18 and TRBJ2-3; 9 nucleotides align to TRBD2. The CDR3 contains 18 residues. J was trimmed by 3 bases and V by 3 bases; bases with no gene match: 13. Germline V gene data show CDR1 as KGHSH and CDR2 as LQKENI. The DNA of the CDR3 is TGTGCCAGCTCACCCACCCCCCTAGCGGGGTCTATGACAGATACGCAGTATTTT. Encoded protein: CASSPTPLAGSMTDTQYF.

This clonotype was picked up a small number of times. This sequence joins TRBV20-1 and TRBJ1-2, with TRBD1 matching 8 bases. The junction had 9 bases not matched to a gene; V was cut back by 2 bases and J by 7 bases. Germline V gene lookup returns CDR1 DFQATT and CDR2 SNEGSKA (reference sequence). This CDR3 is 14 amino acids long. As DNA, the CDR3 is TGCAGTGCTAGACGGGGCCAGGGGGCGGTTGGCTACACCTTC. Its protein product is CSARRGQGAVGYTF.

J is TRBJ2-5 and V is TRBV4-3, with D uncertain. Germline CDR1 is LGHNA and CDR2 is YSLEER. Trimming stripped 1 base from V and 4 bases from J, with 13 bases between. CDR3 length equals 15 residues. Here the CDR3 reads CASSQGRLLPETQYF. CDR3 DNA: TGCGCCAGCAGCCAAGGCCGATTACTACCAGAGACCCAGTACTTC.

The chain couples TRBV6-2 or TRBV6-3 to TRBJ2-4; D ambiguous. The CDR3 covers 13 residues. V lost 2 bases, J lost 7 bases, and 9 bases lay in between. Germline V gives CDR1 MNHEY, CDR2 SVGEGT. This CDR3 reads CASSYDVRNIQYF. As DNA, the CDR3 is TGTGCCAGCAGTTACGACGTGCGGAACATTCAGTACTTC.

In this sample, this clonotype turned up many times. V is TRBV15 and J is TRBJ1-5; 7 nucleotides align to TRBD1. The germline V gene has CDR1 LNHNV and CDR2 YYDKDF (reference sequence). The CDR3 has 17 amino acids. After removal of 4 bases from V and 2 bases from J, the junction contained 11 bases not matched to a gene. CDR3 sequence (DNA): TGTGCCACCAGCATCGGATTTACAGGGGAAGGCAATCAGCCCCAGCATTTT. This gives the protein CATSIGFTGEGNQPQHF.

The chain has TRBV20-1 and TRBJ2-7; unclear D gene. The V gene's germline CDR1 is DFQATT and CDR2 SNEGSKA (reference sequence). The CDR3 is 12 amino acids. V lost 6 bases to trimming and J lost 3 bases, with 12 bases between them. CDR3 sequence: CSAIRGVYEQYF. CDR3 in DNA: TGCAGTGCGATCCGAGGAGTCTACGAGCAGTACTTC.

The CDR3 nucleotides read TGTGCCAGCAGGGAAAATAGTGGGACCGGGGAGCTGTTTTTT. Its protein product is CASRENSGTGELFF. This chain links TRBV9 with TRBJ2-2, with no clear D. The germline V gene has CDR1 SGDLS and CDR2 YYNGEE. V lost 5 bases to trimming and J lost 5 bases, with 13 bases between them. The CDR3 has 14 residues.

At least ten counts were recorded for this clonotype. The CDR3 nucleotides read TGCGCCAGCAGCCGAGCGGCAGGCAATGAGCAGTTCTTC. Translation gives CASSRAAGNEQFF. The rearrangement links TRBV4-3 to TRBJ2-1; D perhaps matches TRBD2 (5 bases). The CDR3 loop spans 13 amino acids. V lost 4 bases to trimming and J lost 6 bases, with 10 bases between them. The germline V gene has CDR1 LGHNA and CDR2 YSLEER.

This chain uses TRBV11-2 with TRBJ2-7, with D possibly being TRBD1 (6 bases). Trimming cost V 1 base and J 3 bases, with 13 bases left between them. The germline V gene has CDR1 SGHAT and CDR2 FQNNGV. CDR3 length: 15 amino acids. CDR3 in amino acids: CASSLGLGADYEQYF. In DNA, the CDR3 is TGTGCCAGCAGCTTAGGTTTGGGGGCTGACTACGAGCAGTACTTC.

This clonotype was recorded a few times. The CDR3 nucleotides are TGTGCCACCAGCAGCGCTGGGAGCTATCAGCCCCAGCATTTT. This codes for CATSSAGSYQPQHF. The chain joins TRBV15 to TRBJ1-5, with unresolved D. Germline CDR1 is LNHNV and CDR2 is YYDKDF (reference sequence). Trimming took 3 bases from V and 5 from J, leaving 11 bases between them. The CDR3 consists of 14 residues. The whole variable domain, filled in from reference TRBV15 and TRBJ1-5, reads DAMVIQNPRYQVTQFGKPVTLSCSQTLNHNVMYWYQQKSSQAPKLLFHYYDKDFNNEADTPDNFQSRRPNTSFCFLDIRSPGLGDTAMYLCATSSAGSYQPQHFGDGTRLSIL.

This clonotype was counted a few times. The rearrangement joins TRBV27 to TRBJ2-7, with 8 positions matching TRBD2. The CDR3 has 16 residues. Germline V gene data show CDR1 as MNHEY and CDR2 as SMNVEV (reference sequence). The trim removed 4 bases at V and 4 bases at J, leaving 12 bases unmatched. The chain's CDR3 is CASSCIRGGNFYEQYV. The CDR3 nucleotides read TGTGCCAGCAGTTGCATACGGGGGGGCAACTTTTACGAGCAGTACGTC.

The V gene is TRBV29-1, the J gene TRBJ1-1, with D uncertain. V lost 4 bases, J lost 11 bases, and 11 bases lay in between. Germline V gene data show CDR1 as SQVTM and CDR2 as ANQGSEA. The CDR3 spans 10 residues. CDR3 sequence: CSVASTRAFF. DNA for the CDR3: TGCAGCGTTGCCTCAACGAGGGCTTTCTTT.

The chain carries TRBV27 and TRBJ1-2, with D possibly matching TRBD1 (5 bases). The CDR3 sequence is 12 residues long. V lost 6 bases and J lost 0, with 5 bases in between. Germline V gene lookup returns CDR1 MNHEY and CDR2 SMNVEV (reference sequence). CDR3 protein: CASRTANYGYTF. CDR3 coding DNA: TGTGCCAGCAGGACAGCTAACTATGGCTACACCTTC.

The chain joins TRBV27 to TRBJ2-7; tentatively, D is TRBD1 (5 bases). Germline CDR1 MNHEY, CDR2 SMNVEV (reference sequence). V lost 5 bases and J lost 6, with 20 bases in between. The CDR3 is 15 amino acids. The CDR3, as DNA: TGTGCCAGCAGTCCCCAGGGAAGGGATCTAGGCGAGCAGTACTTC. Encoded protein: CASSPQGRDLGEQYF.

The chain couples TRBV4-3 to TRBJ1-2; tentatively, D is TRBD1 (5 bases). Germline V gives CDR1 LGHNA, CDR2 YSLEER. The CDR3 contains 14 residues. Trimming cost V 1 base and J 4 bases, with 10 bases left between them. The CDR3 bases are TGCGCCAGCAGCCAAGTGGGACGGTCCTATGGCTACACCTTC. This gives the protein CASSQVGRSYGYTF.

This chain's CDR3 is CASSYSRELGQGTAYEQYF. CDR3 nucleotides: TGTGCCAGCAGTTACTCACGGGAACTCGGACAGGGCACGGCCTACGAGCAGTACTTC. The chain is built from TRBV6-2 or TRBV6-3 and TRBJ2-7; the match to TRBD1 covers 8 bases. This CDR3 has 19 residues. The germline CDR1 and CDR2 sequences are MNHEY and SVGEGT. V lost 0 bases and J lost 2; bases outside the gene matches: 15.